The 11 T cell receptor beta chains given below trace back to one sample, sequenced in a study of T cells in Graves' hyperthyroidism and ophthalmopathy. RNA transcripts provided the source from which TCR beta CDR3 regions were amplified. First-round RT-PCR with HTBI primers amplified the TCR CDR3 region. TCRdb passed the multiplex PCR reads through MiXCR, listing each CDR3 protein once. This repertoire shows under 650,000 distinct CDR3 sequences, 15% to 20% found once; its top ten account for approximately 3.9%. Sequencing input: blood. The receptor set was obtained from a woman aged 25 to 39 with Graves' hyperthyroidism.

In its sample, this clonotype was seen many times. The chain couples TRBV30 to TRBJ1-2; tentatively, D is TRBD1 (5 bases). Germline V gene lookup returns CDR1 GTSNPN and CDR2 SVGIG (reference sequence). V shed 0 bases and J shed 8 bases, with 13 bases lying between them. This CDR3 contains 13 residues. The CDR3 nucleotides read TGTGCCTGGAGTGTCGGTCGGACAAGAGGCTACACCTTC. Its translation is CAWSVGRTRGYTF. The full variable domain, completed using reference TRBV30 and TRBJ1-2, is SQTIHQWPATLVQPVGSPLSLECTVEGTSNPNLYWYRQAAGRGLQLLFYSVGIGQISSEVPQNLSASRPQDRQFILSSKKLLLSDSGFYLCAWSVGRTRGYTFGSGTRLTVV.

This clonotype was detected only a few times. The chain is built from TRBV12-3 or TRBV12-4 and TRBJ2-5; TRBD1 agrees at 7 bases. The CDR3 loop spans 14 amino acids. Losses at the gene ends were 8 bases for V and 3 bases for J; bases not matched to a gene: 9. The DNA for the CDR3 is TGTGCCAGCTTGATGACAGGGCCTAAAGAGACCCAGTACTTC. This encodes CASLMTGPKETQYF.

This clonotype was counted at least ten times. CDR3 amino acids: CASPPGGALAGGPKALGYEQYF. For the CDR3, the DNA is TGTGCCAGCCCACCGGGAGGGGCTCTAGCGGGAGGGCCCAAAGCCCTGGGCTACGAGCAGTACTTC. The chain links TRBV28 to TRBJ2-7, with 12 positions matching TRBD2. The CDR3 contains 22 residues. CDR1 is MDHEN and CDR2 is SYDVKM in the germline V gene. After removal of 8 bases from V and 3 bases from J, the junction contained 29 bases not matched to a gene.

This clonotype was counted between two and nine times. The CDR3 DNA follows: TGTGCCAGCAGCCTTGGCGTAGGAGCGGGGGCCCAAGAGACCCAGTACTTC. This gives the protein CASSLGVGAGAQETQYF. The rearrangement joins TRBV7-9 to TRBJ2-5; 8 positions agree with TRBD2. There are 17 residues in the CDR3. Germline lookup yields CDR1 SEHNR and CDR2 FQNEAQ (reference sequence). V trimming: 5 bases; J trimming: 1 base; junction bases outside the gene matches: 12.

This clonotype was recorded at least ten times. V usage is TRBV6-1 and J usage is TRBJ2-5; 7 positions agree with TRBD1. Germline lookup yields CDR1 MNHNS and CDR2 SASEGT. Unmatched junction bases numbered 6, after V lost 0 bases and J lost 5 bases. This CDR3 has 15 amino acids. The CDR3 reads CASSEAGRGWETQYF. For the CDR3, the DNA is TGTGCCAGCAGTGAAGCTGGCAGGGGGTGGGAGACCCAGTACTTC.

This clonotype was counted between two and nine times. The chain uses TRBV20-1 and TRBJ1-1; D gene unclear. The CDR3 is made up of 12 amino acids. Germline lookup yields CDR1 DFQATT and CDR2 SNEGSKA (reference sequence). V lost 4 bases and J 1 base, leaving 7 bases between the germline ends. The CDR3 DNA reads as TGCAGTGCTATAGAAGGGAACACTGAAGCTTTCTTT. Its protein is CSAIEGNTEAFF.

This clonotype was picked up a small number of times. The V and J genes are TRBV19 and TRBJ2-7, with TRBD1 as a possible D gene (5 bases). Germline V gives CDR1 LNHDA, CDR2 SQIVND (reference sequence). The CDR3 spans 13 residues. V was cut by 3 bases and J by 5 bases, with 11 bases left in between. CDR3 sequence: CASSMQGSNEQYF. The CDR3 coding sequence is TGTGCCAGTAGTATGCAGGGTTCGAACGAGCAGTACTTC. Looking up the rest from reference TRBV19 and TRBJ2-7 gives the full variable domain: DGGITQSPKYLFRKEGQNVTLSCEQNLNHDAMYWYRQDPGQGLRLIYYSQIVNDFQKGDIAEGYSVSREKKESFPLTVTSAQKNPTAFYLCASSMQGSNEQYFGPGTRLTVT.

The chain recombines TRBV5-1 with TRBJ2-1, with D unresolved. Germline V gene data show CDR1 as SGHRS and CDR2 as YFSETQ. The CDR3 has 16 residues. The V end lost 3 bases, the J end lost 7 bases, and 20 bases lay between the germline ends. The CDR3 region has the DNA TGCGCCAGCAGCTCGCGTCAAGGTGCATCCGGGAATGAGCAGTTCTTC. Protein product: CASSSRQGASGNEQFF.

This clonotype was seen at least ten times. The chain employs TRBV7-2 and TRBJ2-7; D call uncertain. The length of the CDR3 is 13 residues. The V gene's germline CDR1 is SGHTA and CDR2 FQGNSA. V gave up 1 base and J gave up 7 bases, with 11 bases separating them. In DNA, the CDR3 is TGTGCCAGCAGCTTAGGATCCTCTCGGGAGCAGTACTTC. Amino acid sequence: CASSLGSSREQYF.

The chain links TRBV27 to TRBJ1-2; 7 bases map to TRBD1. Germline V gene data show CDR1 as MNHEY and CDR2 as SMNVEV (reference sequence). The CDR3 has 14 residues. Trimming took 3 bases from V and 4 from J; bases not matched to a gene: 5. CDR3 nucleotides: TGTGCCAGCAGTTTGGTGGGACAGCCCTATGGCTACACCTTC. Protein sequence: CASSLVGQPYGYTF.

This clonotype was seen a handful of times. This rearrangement joins TRBV4-2 to TRBJ2-3; TRBD1 might be the D (6 bases). The CDR3 has 17 residues. Germline V gives CDR1 LGHNA, CDR2 YNFKEQ. V lost 2 bases and J 0 bases, leaving 15 bases between the germline ends. CDR3 protein: CASSQMSAGASTDTQYF. The DNA of the CDR3 is TGTGCCAGCAGCCAAATGTCGGCAGGGGCAAGCACAGATACGCAGTATTTT.